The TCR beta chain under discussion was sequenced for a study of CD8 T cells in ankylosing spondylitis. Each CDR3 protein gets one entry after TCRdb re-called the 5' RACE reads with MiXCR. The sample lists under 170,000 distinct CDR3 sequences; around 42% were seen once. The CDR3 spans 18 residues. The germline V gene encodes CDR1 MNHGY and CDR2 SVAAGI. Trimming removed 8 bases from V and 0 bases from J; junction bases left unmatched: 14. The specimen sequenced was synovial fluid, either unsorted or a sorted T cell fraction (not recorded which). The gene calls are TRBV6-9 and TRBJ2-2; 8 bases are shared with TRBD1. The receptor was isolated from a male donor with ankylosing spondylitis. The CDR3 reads CASRGGRGRSANTGELFF. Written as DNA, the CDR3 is TGTGCCAGCCGTGGGGGCAGGGGGCGTTCGGCGAACACCGGGGAGCTGTTTTTT.